The 19 T cell receptor beta chains reported below all come from one sample, sequenced in a study of blood T cell repertoires in COVID-19. Sequenced by immunoSEQ multiplex PCR; TCRdb stores in-frame clones only, minus some. The sample lists tens of thousands of clones, about nine tenths occurring once. Sequencing was done on a sample of peripheral blood. The receptors originated from a man over 45 with active COVID-19.

The rearrangement joins TRBV15 to TRBJ1-1; D remains ambiguous. Between the trimmed V and J ends, which lost 8 bases and 0 bases, there was a span of 10 bases. CDR3 size: 13 residues. CDR1 is LNHNV and CDR2 is YYDKDF in the germline V gene (reference sequence). The CDR3 here is CATGRSLNTEAFF. The CDR3 DNA sequence: TGTGCCACCGGGAGGAGCCTGAACACTGAAGCTTTCTTT.

CDR3 residues: CASSTRVGTEAFF. CDR3 in DNA: TGCGCCAGCAGCACCAGGGTGGGGACTGAAGCTTTCTTT. J is TRBJ1-1 and V is TRBV5-1; the D gene is possibly TRBD1 (5 bases). Germline V gene data show CDR1 as SGHRS and CDR2 as YFSETQ. V shed 4 bases and J shed 5 bases, with 12 bases lying between them. The CDR3 has 13 amino acids.

V and J are TRBV9 and TRBJ2-7; 8 bases line up with TRBD2. The CDR3 extends over 14 amino acids. Germline CDR1 and CDR2: SGDLS and YYNGEE. J lost 7 bases, V lost 3 bases, and 9 bases had no gene match. The CDR3 bases are TGTGCCAGCAGCGGTACTAGCGGCAAGATGGAGCAGTACTTC. It yields the protein CASSGTSGKMEQYF.

The genes are TRBV6-2 or TRBV6-3 and TRBJ1-5; D is perhaps TRBD1 (6 bases). The V gene's germline CDR1 is MNHEY and CDR2 SVGEGT. The length of the CDR3 is 15 residues. The V and J ends lost 5 bases and 2 bases respectively, with 13 bases between them. The CDR3 sequence is CASSALEGGNQPQHF. DNA for the CDR3: TGTGCCAGCAGTGCCCTAGAGGGGGGCAATCAGCCCCAGCATTTT.

V usage is TRBV7-2 and J usage is TRBJ2-5; 9 bases match TRBD1. The germline V gene has CDR1 SGHTA and CDR2 FQGNSA. Trimming removed 4 bases from V and 4 bases from J; junction bases left unmatched: 4. CDR3 length: 14 residues. CDR3 in DNA: TGTGCCAGCAGCTCGGACAGGGGTGGAGAGACCCAGTACTTC. This encodes CASSSDRGGETQYF.

CDR3 amino acids: CASSQGRYSSPLHF. CDR3 nucleotides: TGTGCCAGCAGCCAAGGCAGATATTCTTCACCCCTCCACTTT. This chain uses TRBV3-1 (or the pseudogene TRBV3-2) with TRBJ1-6; D gene ambiguous. The germline gives CDR1 LGHDT, CDR2 YNNKEL (reference sequence). With 1 base removed from V and 9 bases from J, the gap between germline ends came to 10 bases. The CDR3 has 14 residues.

J is TRBJ1-2 and V is TRBV19, with 7 nucleotides matching TRBD1. CDR1 LNHDA and CDR2 SQIVND come from the germline V gene (reference sequence). The CDR3 is 14 residues long. V shed 4 bases, J shed 1 base, and the junction held 3 bases outside the gene matches. In DNA form, the CDR3 reads TGTGCCAGTAGTACGAGACAGGGTAACTATGGCTACACCTTC. Translation: CASSTRQGNYGYTF.

DNA of the CDR3: TGTGCCAGCAGCTTAGGGCCGGTGGGCCAGGGTGACTATGGCTACACCTTC. It encodes CASSLGPVGQGDYGYTF. V usage is TRBV7-3 and J usage is TRBJ1-2; maybe TRBD1 (5 bases). The length of the CDR3 is 17 residues. The V end was cut by 2 bases, the J end by 3 bases, with 19 bases between. Germline CDR1 SGHTA, CDR2 FQGTGA.

The chain has TRBV7-6 and TRBJ1-4; D uncertain. Germline V gene data show CDR1 as SGHVS and CDR2 as FNYEAQ. V gave up 6 bases and J gave up 8 bases, with 16 bases separating them. CDR3 length: 14 amino acids. Written as DNA, the CDR3 is TGTGCCAGCAGTAAGAGAGGTAGCGGGGAAAAACTGTTTTTT. Amino acids: CASSKRGSGEKLFF.

V usage is TRBV15 and J usage is TRBJ1-2; maybe TRBD1 (6 bases). The CDR3 has 14 amino acids. Trimming cost V 0 bases and J 8 bases, with 13 bases left between them. Germline assignment: CDR1 LNHNV and CDR2 YYDKDF (reference sequence). The CDR3 reads CATSRDRGVGGYTF. In DNA, the CDR3 is TGTGCCACCAGCAGAGACAGGGGAGTGGGAGGCTACACCTTC.

The V and J genes are TRBV6-2 or TRBV6-3 and TRBJ2-7; D might be TRBD2 (6 bases). V lost 5 bases and J 3 bases, leaving 8 bases between the germline ends. There are 12 residues in the CDR3. CDR1 is MNHEY and CDR2 is SVGEGT in the germline V gene. CDR3 DNA: TGTGCCAGCAGTAGGGGACTCTACGAGCAGTACTTC. Translating it yields CASSRGLYEQYF.

A remark on this clone: The junction departs from germline at one end; a sequencing error may be responsible. This chain links TRBV24-1 with TRBJ2-2; 10 nucleotides agree with TRBD1. Germline V lookup: CDR1 KGHDR, CDR2 SFDVKD. The CDR3 contains 17 residues. The CDR3 nucleotides read TGTGCCAGCAGTCAAATACCGGACAGGGGGGACACCGGGGAGCTGTTTTTT. Translated, it gives CASSQIPDRGDTGELFF.

The rearrangement uses TRBV5-5 and TRBJ1-5, with TRBD1 matching 8 bases. Trimming cost V 3 bases and J 7 bases; bases outside gene matches: 9. This CDR3 is 15 amino acids long. CDR1 is SGHKS, CDR2 YYEKEE, per germline (reference sequence). The CDR3 region is CASSSGQANFQPQHF. The CDR3 DNA reads as TGTGCCAGCAGCTCGGGACAGGCCAACTTCCAGCCCCAGCATTTT.

The chain employs TRBV5-1 and TRBJ2-6; D unclear. The CDR3 spans 16 residues. Germline assignment: CDR1 SGHRS and CDR2 YFSETQ. With 4 bases removed from V and 0 bases from J, the gap between germline ends came to 11 bases. DNA for the CDR3: TGCGCCAGCAGCGCATCTACTCTCTCTGGGGCCAACGTCCTGACTTTC. This translates into CASSASTLSGANVLTF.

The genes are TRBV6-6 and TRBJ2-3; D perhaps matches TRBD2 (6 bases). CDR1 is MNHNY, CDR2 SVGAGI, per germline (reference sequence). V was pared by 6 bases and J by 8 bases, with 9 bases between. This CDR3 has 11 residues. This CDR3 reads CASSPGATQYF. In DNA, the CDR3 is TGTGCCAGCAGCCCGGGAGCTACGCAGTATTTT.

This chain links TRBV18 with TRBJ2-1; 15 nucleotides agree with TRBD2. The length of the CDR3 is 17 residues. Germline-derived CDR1 and CDR2 are KGHSH and LQKENI. With V trimmed by 4 bases and J by 5 bases, 6 bases remained unmatched. CDR3 in amino acids: CASSRGLAGGQDNEQFF. Here the CDR3 DNA reads TGTGCCAGCTCACGGGGACTAGCGGGGGGCCAAGACAATGAGCAGTTCTTC.

The chain joins TRBV18 to TRBJ1-5; a weak D match, TRBD1 (5 bases). Germline loops: CDR1 KGHSH, CDR2 LQKENI. With 2 bases removed from V and 3 bases from J, the gap between germline ends came to 11 bases. The CDR3 runs 15 residues. The CDR3 nucleotides are TGTGCCAGCTCACCATCAGGGCCTTCCAATCAGCCCCAGCATTTT. Translating it yields CASSPSGPSNQPQHF.

V is TRBV15 and J is TRBJ2-3; TRBD2 might be the D (6 bases). The V gene's germline CDR1 is LNHNV and CDR2 YYDKDF (reference sequence). The CDR3 contains 14 residues. The V gene lost 3 bases and the J gene lost 0 bases, with 7 bases spanning the gap. CDR3 DNA sequence: TGTGCCACCAGCAGGCGGGGAAGCACAGATACGCAGTATTTT. Protein sequence: CATSRRGSTDTQYF.

The CDR3, as DNA: TGTGCCAGCAGCTTAGATCCGGGGAGGGCGCGAGAGCAGTACTTC. It encodes CASSLDPGRAREQYF. V usage is TRBV7-2 and J usage is TRBJ2-7; 7 positions agree with TRBD2. There are 15 residues in the CDR3. The V segment lost 1 base and the J segment 7 bases; nucleotides outside the gene matches: 10. Germline lookup yields CDR1 SGHTA and CDR2 FQGNSA.